This entry features one T cell receptor (beta chain) sequence. This clonotype was counted a few times. Its antigen remains undetermined. Germline and junction disagree at one end, which may indicate a read error. This specimen belongs to a study of T cells after yellow fever vaccination (dated by TCRdb to the late 2010s). In terms of the full investigation: Libraries from fractions with low cell numbers were prepared with the SMART-Seq v4 Ultra Low Input RNA kit. Bulk TCR alpha and beta repertoires were sequenced longitudinally to track T-cell clones before and after primary and booster YFV17D yellow fever vaccination. Blood was drawn at multiple timepoints before and after primary and secondary immunization, with bulk PBMC replicates and cell subsets isolated. Two healthy male donors, one aged 18 to 29 and one aged 30 to 40 years, were included in the cohort. Paper-wide results and their limitations: Compared with the primary T-cell response, the secondary T-cell response was weaker but faster, peaking on day 5 rather than day 15. Most clones expanded after primary vaccination were re-detected after the booster (almost 97% of CD4 and around 88% of CD8), suggesting broad memory maintenance. FACS-sorted repertoires could contain abundant contaminating clonotypes from the bulk population, so computational filtering was required. A small fraction of clonotypes appeared in both the CD4 and CD8 compartments, likely as a result of convergent recombination. The study included only a couple of donors, which limits how far the findings can be generalized.

CDR1 and CDR2 are read off the germline V gene as SGHNT and YENEEA. Including cysteine and phenylalanine, the CDR3 has 15 amino acids. The only DNA kept is the CDR3, 45 bases in frame from the first base. TCR cDNA was synthesized by 5'RACE template switching, through which a universal primer site and unique molecular identifiers were introduced. Priming for cDNA synthesis came from both the TCR alpha and TCR beta constant segments. Libraries were amplified in two PCR steps, with sample barcodes and sequencing adapters added in the second step. Libraries were sequenced on Illumina HiSeq 2500 (2x100 bp) or NovaSeq (2x150 bp). The paper's processing steps were these. Reads were demultiplexed and collapsed into UMI consensus sequences with MIGEC, and V(D)J alignment was performed with MiXCR. Clonotypes responding to the vaccine were identified with edgeR on replicate PBMC samples, with the criteria of FDR below 0.01 and a log2 fold change above 5 up to day 15. Each bulk clonotype received a CD4 or CD8 identity based on whether the sequenced CD4 or CD8 repertoire contained that clonotype at higher abundance. The raw public data were reprocessed by TCRdb itself: fastp quality trimming at Q25, MiXCR clonotype calling, in-frame beta chains only. Each CDR3 protein gets just one entry, which takes the most common genes and DNA from the rows behind it. The V and J calls were determined by TCRdb, not by the authors. The sample table holds 600,000 to 750,000 distinct CDR3 sequences, of which about 12% were seen once. The top ten clones comprise 14% to 15% of the sample.

Reading the label with the study, this specimen's treatment or condition is: live attenuated yellow fever vaccine strain. At each blood-draw timepoint, two biological replicates of bulk PBMCs were obtained. PBMCs were isolated from peripheral blood using a standard Ficoll-Paque protocol. RNA was extracted with TriZol from bulk PBMCs, CD4 and CD8 fractions, and dextramer-positive and dextramer-negative fractions. Sequencing used PBMCs, obtained on the day of the yellow fever booster vaccination. This clonotype originated in a man aged 25-45 years who received the YFV17D yellow fever vaccine. The receptor chain draws on TRBV11-3 and TRBJ2-3, with TRBD2 tentatively as D gene (6 bases match). The DNA reads TGTGCCAGCAGCCGCGGAGGGCCCTCCACAAATACGCAGTATTTT. It translates to CASSRGGPSTNTQYF. Full variable domain (CDR3 extended with the reference TRBV11-3 and TRBJ2-3 proteins): EAGVVQSPRYKIIEKKQPVAFWCNPISGHNTLYWYLQNLGQGPELLIRYENEEAVDDSQLPKDRFSAERLKGVDSTLKIQPAELGDSAVYLCASSRGGPSTNTQYFGPGTRLTVL.